This TCR beta chain was found in a study of beta chain features in type 1 diabetes. cDNA synthesis used the whole RNA isolate, giving expressed TCRB sequences. Assay used: immunoSEQ multiplex PCR; TCRdb lists only in-frame clones, some missing. The sample shows hundreds of thousands of clones, roughly 12% of them seen only once. Trimming pared 1 base from V and 5 bases from J, leaving 6 bases between. Germline assignment: CDR1 MNHEY and CDR2 SMNVEV (reference sequence). This CDR3 is built from 12 residues. This clone appeared a few times. The origin of this receptor is a young man in good health. This chain links TRBV27 with TRBJ2-7; unclear D gene. The sample consisted of naive CD4+ T cells from blood. The CDR3 region is CASSLLGHEQYF. CDR3 nucleotide sequence: TGTGCCAGCAGTTTATTGGGCCACGAGCAGTACTTC.